Each of the 10 T cell receptor beta chains below was sequenced from the same sample in a study of T-cell reconstitution after alpha-beta-depleted transplantation in children. The library targeted TCRbeta and was prepared with unique molecular identifiers. TCRdb independently ran MiXCR on the PCR reads; one entry per CDR3 protein. The sample has under 350,000 distinct CDR3 sequences, nearly 10% seen once. This specimen consisted of PBMCs from the stem cell graft donor, obtained from the stem cell graft. Receptor source: a human donor who donated a stem cell graft to a child with SCID.

This clonotype was found a few times. The rearrangement joins TRBV7-8 to TRBJ2-7, with D possibly TRBD2 on 7 matching bases. V lost 10 bases and J 7 bases, leaving 20 bases between the germline ends. This CDR3 is built from 13 residues. Germline-derived CDR1 and CDR2 are SGHVS and FQNEAQ. This CDR3 is CATYRGGTSEQYF. CDR3 DNA: TGTGCCACCTATAGGGGGGGGACCTCGGAGCAGTACTTC. Using reference TRBV7-8 and TRBJ2-7 for the parts outside the CDR3, the full variable domain is GAGVSQSPRYKVAKRGQDVALRCDPISGHVSLFWYQQALGQGPEFLTYFQNEAQLDKSGLPSDRFFAERPEGSVSTLKIQRTQQEDSAVYLCATYRGGTSEQYFGPGTRLTVT.

This clonotype has only a few counts. The CDR3 nucleotides read TGCGCCAGCAGCTTGGCCAACCGGGACAGGGGGCAGTCCGAGCAGTTCTTC. Its protein product is CASSLANRDRGQSEQFF. V is TRBV5-1 and J is TRBJ2-1, with 12 bases that match TRBD1. From germline, CDR1 is SGHRS and CDR2 YFSETQ. V was pared by 0 bases and J by 10 bases, with 11 bases of the junction left unmatched. This CDR3 has 17 residues.

This clonotype was seen a few times. The chain has TRBV2 and TRBJ2-7, with no clear D. Trimming pared 2 bases from V and 4 bases from J, leaving 9 bases between. CDR1 SNHLY and CDR2 FYNNEI come from the germline V gene. This CDR3 has 13 residues. The CDR3 region has the DNA TGTGCCAGCAGTGAATTTGTGGGTTACGAGCAGTACTTC. Translating gives CASSEFVGYEQYF. Together with reference TRBV2 and TRBJ2-7, the CDR3 gives the full variable domain: EPEVTQTPSHQVTQMGQEVILRCVPISNHLYFYWYRQILGQKVEFLVSFYNNEISEKSEIFDDQFSVERPDGSNFTLKIRSTKLEDSAMYFCASSEFVGYEQYFGPGTRLTVT.

This clonotype appeared many times. The chain joins TRBV12-3 or TRBV12-4 to TRBJ1-5; 9 bases are shared with TRBD1. The length of the CDR3 is 15 residues. Trimming removed 8 bases from V and 4 bases from J; junction bases left unmatched: 9. The CDR3 loop reads CASGHGTGLNQPQHF. The CDR3, as DNA: TGTGCCAGCGGGCACGGGACAGGGCTGAATCAGCCCCAGCATTTT.

This clonotype has just a few counts. The V gene is TRBV12-3 or TRBV12-4, the J gene TRBJ1-4; 10 nucleotides match TRBD1. The CDR3 is 15 amino acids. V was clipped by 5 bases and J by 8 bases; unmatched bases: 8. CDR3 in amino acids: CASSRSGTGAEKLFF. DNA for the CDR3: TGTGCCAGCAGTCGCTCGGGGACAGGGGCAGAAAAACTGTTTTTT.

This clonotype was detected only a few times. The gene calls are TRBV20-1 and TRBJ2-1; 13 bases line up with TRBD2. CDR3 length: 18 residues. CDR1 is DFQATT, CDR2 SNEGSKA, per germline (reference sequence). The ends lost 3 bases at V and 0 bases at J; junction bases unmatched: 8. As DNA, the CDR3 is TGCAGTGCTAGGACTAGCGGGGGGAGACTACTCTCCTACAATGAGCAGTTCTTC. It is translated as CSARTSGGRLLSYNEQFF.

This clonotype was seen a handful of times. V gene TRBV13 combines with J gene TRBJ2-7; 7 nucleotides line up with TRBD1. V lost 5 bases to trimming and J lost 2 bases; unmatched junction nucleotides: 6. The CDR3 extends over 14 amino acids. Germline V gene lookup returns CDR1 PRHDT and CDR2 FYEKMQ (reference sequence). DNA of the CDR3: TGTGCCAGCAGCGGGTGGGACAGCACCTACGAGCAGTACTTC. Protein product: CASSGWDSTYEQYF.

This clonotype was detected ten times or more. V is TRBV2 and J is TRBJ2-7; D gene ambiguous. Trimming cost V 0 bases and J 0 bases, with 9 bases left between them. CDR1 SNHLY and CDR2 FYNNEI come from the germline V gene. The CDR3 contains 15 residues. In nucleotides, the CDR3 is TGTGCCAGCAGTGAAGCGTTTTCAAGCTCCTACGAGCAGTACTTC. This encodes CASSEAFSSSYEQYF.

This clonotype was detected a few times. The rearrangement uses TRBV12-3 or TRBV12-4 and TRBJ1-5; 9 nucleotides align to TRBD1. The CDR3 extends over 13 amino acids. The V gene end was trimmed by 7 bases and the J gene end by 9 bases; junction bases not matched to a gene: 7. The CDR3 sequence is CASTTGGLGPQHF. CDR3 nucleotide sequence: TGTGCCAGCACCACAGGGGGCCTCGGGCCCCAGCATTTT.

This clonotype was detected only a few times. J is TRBJ1-2 and V is TRBV7-2; a weak D match, TRBD1 (6 bases). The CDR3 sequence is 16 residues long. Germline V lookup: CDR1 SGHTA, CDR2 FQGNSA. Trimming removed 2 bases from V and 0 bases from J, with 13 bases in between. This CDR3 is CASSLSGGRTNYGYTF. As DNA, the CDR3 is TGTGCCAGCAGCTTATCGGGGGGCAGAACTAACTATGGCTACACCTTC.